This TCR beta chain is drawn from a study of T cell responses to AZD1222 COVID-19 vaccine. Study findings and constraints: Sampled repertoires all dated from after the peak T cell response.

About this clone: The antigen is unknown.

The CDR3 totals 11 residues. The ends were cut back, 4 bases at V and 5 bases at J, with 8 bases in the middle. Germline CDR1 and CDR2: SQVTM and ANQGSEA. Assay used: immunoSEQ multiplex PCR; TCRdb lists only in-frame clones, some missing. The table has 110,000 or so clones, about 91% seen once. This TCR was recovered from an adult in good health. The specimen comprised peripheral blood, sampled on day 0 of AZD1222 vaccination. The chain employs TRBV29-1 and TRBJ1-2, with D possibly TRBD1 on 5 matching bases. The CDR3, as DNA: TGCAGCGTTGTAGGGGATTATGGCTACACCTTC. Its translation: CSVVGDYGYTF. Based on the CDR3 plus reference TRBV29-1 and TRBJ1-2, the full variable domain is SAVISQKPSRDICQRGTSLTIQCQVDSQVTMMFWYRQQPGQSLTLIATANQGSEATYESGFVIDKFPISRPNLTFSTLTVSNMSPEDSSIYLCSVVGDYGYTFGSGTRLTVV.